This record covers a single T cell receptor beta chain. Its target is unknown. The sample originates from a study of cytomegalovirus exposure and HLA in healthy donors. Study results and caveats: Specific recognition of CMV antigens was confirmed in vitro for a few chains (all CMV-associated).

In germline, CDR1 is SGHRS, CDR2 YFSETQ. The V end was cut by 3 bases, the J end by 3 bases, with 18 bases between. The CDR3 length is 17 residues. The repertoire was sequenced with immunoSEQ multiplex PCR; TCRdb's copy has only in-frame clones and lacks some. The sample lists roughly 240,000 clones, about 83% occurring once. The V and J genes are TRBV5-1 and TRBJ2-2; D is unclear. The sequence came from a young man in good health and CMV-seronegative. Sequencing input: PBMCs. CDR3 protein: CASSYRPENADTGELFF. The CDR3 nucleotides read TGCGCCAGCAGCTACCGCCCTGAGAATGCGGACACCGGGGAGCTGTTTTTT.